Below, 31 T cell receptor beta chains from the same sample are listed, as sequenced in a study of cytomegalovirus exposure and HLA in healthy donors. Use of 60 Vbeta and 13 Jbeta primers characterized the PCR. The protocol was immunoSEQ multiplex PCR, while the TCRdb copy is restricted to in-frame clones and leaves out a portion. The table records approximately 160,000 clones, 65% to 80% of them present only once. The specimen sequenced was PBMCs. These receptors all come from a woman aged 25 to 39 in good health and CMV-seronegative.

The chain's CDR3 is CASSPLTGEKLFF. The CDR3 DNA sequence: TGTGCCAGCAGTCCTTTGACAGGGGAAAAACTGTTTTTT. The rearrangement links TRBV6-5 to TRBJ1-4; 7 nucleotides align to TRBD1. J was trimmed by 8 bases and V by 5 bases; bases with no gene match: 5. Germline CDR1 reads MNHEY; CDR2 reads SVGAGI. The CDR3 contains 13 residues.

The table lists this clone with a few counts. The V call is TRBV4-1, the J call TRBJ1-4; 9 bases map to TRBD1. V trimming: 4 bases; J trimming: 5 bases; junction bases outside the gene matches: 5. This CDR3 has 15 residues. Germline values: CDR1 MGHRA, CDR2 YSYEKL. The CDR3 reads CASSRTGEQNEKLFF. CDR3 DNA sequence: TGCGCCAGCAGCCGGACAGGGGAGCAGAATGAAAAACTGTTTTTT.

The V and J genes are TRBV7-9 and TRBJ2-2; perhaps TRBD1 as D (5 bases). The CDR3 extends over 15 amino acids. Germline CDR1 SEHNR, CDR2 FQNEAQ (reference sequence). Trimming removed 5 bases at V and 5 bases at J, with 15 bases between. CDR3 protein: CASSPPSSGTGELFF. The CDR3 DNA reads TGTGCCAGCAGCCCCCCATCGTCAGGGACCGGGGAGCTGTTTTTT.

This clone has only one observation. CDR3 sequence: CASSKDGRGEQYF. CDR3 DNA sequence: TGTGCCAGCAGCAAAGATGGGCGGGGAGAGCAGTACTTC. J is TRBJ2-7 and V is TRBV21-1; TRBD2 is the table's D call and was not checked against the DNA. TRBV21-1 is listed as a pseudogene. This CDR3 spans 13 amino acids.

The V gene is TRBV7-8, the J gene TRBJ1-2; no definite D call. Germline CDR1 and CDR2: SGHVS and FQNEAQ. The CDR3 sequence is 13 residues long. V gave up 8 bases and J gave up 7 bases, with 17 bases separating them. The CDR3 DNA sequence: TGTGCCAGCTCCCTTGGGAGTGCGGGTGGCTACACCTTC. Residues: CASSLGSAGGYTF.

This clone showed up just a few times. The chain carries TRBV6-1 and TRBJ1-6, with 7 bases that match TRBD1. V lost 4 bases to trimming and J lost 7 bases; unmatched junction nucleotides: 7. In germline, CDR1 is MNHNS, CDR2 SASEGT. The CDR3 contains 15 residues. CDR3 sequence: CASSVGQGGNSPLHF. As DNA, the CDR3 is TGTGCCAGCAGTGTGGGCCAGGGGGGAAATTCACCCCTCCACTTT.

V is TRBV29-1 and J is TRBJ2-1; TRBD2 agrees at 13 bases. V shed 3 bases, J shed 0 bases, and the junction held 2 bases outside the gene matches. The CDR3 runs 16 residues. Germline lookup yields CDR1 SQVTM and CDR2 ANQGSEA. The CDR3 nucleotides read TGCAGCGTTGACGGGACTAGCGGGATCTCCTACAATGAGCAGTTCTTC. Translating gives CSVDGTSGISYNEQFF.

The chain is built from TRBV2 and TRBJ2-1, with TRBD1 matching over 12 bases. CDR3 length equals 17 residues. Germline CDR1 and CDR2: SNHLY and FYNNEI. J gave up 5 bases and V 0 bases, and 5 bases lay outside the gene matches. The CDR3 here is CASSEAGGTGGDNEQFF. Here the CDR3 DNA reads TGTGCCAGCAGTGAAGCAGGAGGGACAGGGGGCGACAATGAGCAGTTCTTC.

The J gene is TRBJ2-3, the V gene TRBV10-3, with 7 positions matching TRBD1. The CDR3 runs 15 residues. V was clipped by 4 bases and J by 4 bases; unmatched bases: 8. The germline V gene encodes CDR1 ENHRY and CDR2 SYGVKD. CDR3 bases: TGTGCCATCAGTGGGACCCAGGGGGTCGCAGATACGCAGTATTTT. Encoded protein: CAISGTQGVADTQYF.

V gene TRBV25-1 combines with J gene TRBJ2-2, with D perhaps matching TRBD1 (6 bases). This CDR3 contains 16 residues. The ends were cut back, 1 base at V and 3 bases at J, with 12 bases in the middle. The germline gives CDR1 MGHDK, CDR2 SYGVNS. This CDR3 is CASSELGTTDTGELFF. CDR3 DNA: TGTGCCAGCAGTGAATTAGGGACAACTGACACCGGGGAGCTGTTTTTT.

This chain connects TRBV5-5 to TRBJ1-1; no clear D gene. Trimming took off 5 bases at V and 3 bases at J, with 11 bases between the two ends. The CDR3 length is 13 residues. Germline V gene sequence: CDR1 SGHKS, CDR2 YYEKEE (reference sequence). The CDR3 sequence: CASRKYGDTEAFF. For the CDR3, the DNA is TGTGCCAGCAGAAAATACGGAGACACTGAAGCTTTCTTT.

The J gene is TRBJ2-1, the V gene TRBV7-3; 7 bases are shared with TRBD2. The germline gives CDR1 SGHTA, CDR2 FQGTGA. The length of the CDR3 is 14 residues. J was trimmed by 10 bases and V by 5 bases; bases with no gene match: 11. The DNA for the CDR3 is TGTGCCAGCAGCCCTTATCCCGACGGGGGGGAGCAGTTCTTC. It is translated as CASSPYPDGGEQFF.

J is TRBJ2-1 and V is TRBV7-3; a weak D match, TRBD1 (5 bases). Trimming took off 1 base at V and 3 bases at J, with 19 bases between the two ends. The CDR3 is 18 residues long. Germline lookup yields CDR1 SGHTA and CDR2 FQGTGA. CDR3 sequence: CASSLNPGANPIYNEQFF. The CDR3, as DNA: TGTGCCAGCAGCTTAAACCCTGGGGCTAACCCCATCTACAATGAGCAGTTCTTC. Supplemented by reference TRBV7-3 and TRBJ2-1, the full variable domain reads GAGVSQTPSNKVTEKGKYVELRCDPISGHTALYWYRQSLGQGPEFLIYFQGTGAADDSGLPNDRFFAVRPEGSVSTLKIQRTERGDSAVYLCASSLNPGANPIYNEQFFGPGTRLTVL.

The chain is built from TRBV5-1 and TRBJ2-3; 8 nucleotides align to TRBD2. The trim removed 7 bases at V and 0 bases at J, leaving 4 bases unmatched. This CDR3 has 14 residues. Germline V gene sequence: CDR1 SGHRS, CDR2 YFSETQ. CDR3 sequence reads: CASGTSGSTDTQYF. For the CDR3, the DNA is TGCGCCAGCGGAACTAGCGGTAGCACAGATACGCAGTATTTT.

The V and J genes are TRBV12-5 and TRBJ2-3; possible D gene TRBD2, 5 bases. There are 15 residues in the CDR3. V lost 0 bases, J lost 5 bases, and 12 bases lay in between. Germline V gives CDR1 LGHNT, CDR2 FRNRAP. CDR3 DNA: TGTGCTAGTGGTTTGGTACTCCTAGCCCAAGATACGCAGTATTTT. This codes for CASGLVLLAQDTQYF.

In its sample, this clone was seen a few times. V is TRBV6-1 and J is TRBJ2-5, with D perhaps TRBD2 (7 bases). Germline lookup yields CDR1 MNHNS and CDR2 SASEGT. The CDR3 contains 16 residues. Trimming cost V 4 bases and J 5 bases, with 20 bases left between them. The DNA of the CDR3 is TGTGCCAGCAGTGTAGGGGGGAGGGCCACGTTGGAGACCCAGTACTTC. Translating gives CASSVGGRATLETQYF.

This clone has just one count. The rearrangement links TRBV7-8 to TRBJ2-1; 14 positions agree with TRBD2. This CDR3 contains 17 residues. Trimming at V came to 5 bases and at J to 2 bases, leaving 5 bases not matched to a gene. The germline V gene encodes CDR1 SGHVS and CDR2 FQNEAQ. The chain's CDR3 is CASSERLAGGPYNEQFF. The CDR3 bases are TGTGCCAGCAGCGAAAGACTAGCGGGAGGGCCCTACAATGAGCAGTTCTTC.

J is TRBJ2-7 and V is TRBV6-6; D not certain. Trimming left V 1 base short and J 7 bases short, with 5 bases between. This CDR3 region has 11 residues. The germline CDR1 and CDR2 sequences are MNHNY and SVGAGI (reference sequence). The CDR3: CASSYLSEQYF. Written as DNA, the CDR3 is TGTGCCAGCAGTTACTTATCGGAGCAGTACTTC.

The V and J genes are TRBV15 and TRBJ2-7; TRBD2 matches at 7 bases. The V gene end was trimmed by 4 bases and the J gene end by 4 bases; junction bases not matched to a gene: 7. Looked up from germline, CDR1 is LNHNV and CDR2 is YYDKDF (reference sequence). The CDR3 is 14 amino acids. The CDR3: CATSKASGAYEQYF. CDR3 DNA sequence: TGTGCCACCAGCAAAGCTAGCGGAGCTTACGAGCAGTACTTC.

CDR3 nucleotide sequence: TGTGCCAGTAGTATAGCCTCGCTGGCGGGCCCAGCCAAAAACATTCAGTACTTC. This translates into CASSIASLAGPAKNIQYF. The chain has TRBV19 and TRBJ2-4, with a tentative D call TRBD2 (5 bases). V dropped 1 base and J dropped 0 bases, with 16 bases sitting between them. The V gene's germline CDR1 is LNHDA and CDR2 SQIVND (reference sequence). The CDR3 is 18 amino acids.

The chain couples TRBV29-1 to TRBJ1-2, with TRBD1 matching over 10 bases. V trimming: 6 bases; J trimming: 5 bases; junction bases outside the gene matches: 6. Per germline, CDR1 SQVTM and CDR2 ANQGSEA. The CDR3 has 13 amino acids. In nucleotides, the CDR3 is TGCAGCGTCCCGGGACAGGGGACGTATGGCTACACCTTC. Translated: CSVPGQGTYGYTF.

The V and J genes are TRBV19 and TRBJ2-1; 12 bases are a match to TRBD2. V gave up 5 bases and J gave up 7 bases; unmatched junction bases: 6. Germline V lookup: CDR1 LNHDA, CDR2 SQIVND (reference sequence). The CDR3 has 15 residues. CDR3 loop: CASSASGGAWNEQFF. DNA for the CDR3: TGTGCCAGTAGTGCTAGCGGGGGGGCCTGGAATGAGCAGTTCTTC.

This clone was seen a single time. The V call is TRBV29-1, the J call TRBJ1-4; unclear D gene. The CDR3 runs to 13 residues. V lost 4 bases to trimming and J lost 3 bases, with 9 bases between them. The germline CDR1 and CDR2 sequences are SQVTM and ANQGSEA. CDR3: CSVGSPANEKLFF. CDR3 DNA: TGCAGCGTTGGATCGCCGGCTAATGAAAAACTGTTTTTT.

The chain recombines TRBV2 with TRBJ2-5, with TRBD2 matching over 9 bases. Germline V lookup: CDR1 SNHLY, CDR2 FYNNEI. V lost 9 bases to trimming and J lost 5 bases; unmatched junction nucleotides: 7. The CDR3 is 13 residues long. The CDR3 reads CASVAGGFETQYF. CDR3 coding DNA: TGTGCCAGTGTGGCGGGAGGGTTTGAGACCCAGTACTTC.

The table lists this clone with a few counts. This chain uses TRBV10-3 with TRBJ2-3, with 9 positions matching TRBD2. Germline CDR1 is ENHRY and CDR2 is SYGVKD. This CDR3 has 14 amino acids. Unmatched junction bases numbered 5, after V lost 6 bases and J lost 4 bases. The CDR3 region is CAIREGGGADTQYF. CDR3 DNA: TGTGCCATCAGAGAGGGCGGGGGGGCAGATACGCAGTATTTT.

This clone was counted between two and nine times. This chain uses TRBV28 with TRBJ2-1; TRBD2 matches at 8 bases. The CDR3 covers 16 residues. Germline values: CDR1 MDHEN, CDR2 SYDVKM. V dropped 5 bases and J dropped 2; count of bases not matched to a gene: 8. CDR3 residues: CASSALQAGAYNEQFF. For the CDR3, the DNA is TGTGCCAGCAGTGCCCTACAAGCGGGAGCCTACAATGAGCAGTTCTTC.

The genes are TRBV9 and TRBJ2-7, with D possibly matching TRBD1 (5 bases). CDR1 SGDLS and CDR2 YYNGEE come from the germline V gene. This CDR3 region has 15 residues. V was trimmed by 0 bases and J by 7 bases, leaving 17 bases between them. CDR3 in amino acids: CASSVEGIRAREQYF. CDR3 sequence (DNA): TGTGCCAGCAGCGTAGAGGGGATTCGGGCTAGGGAGCAGTACTTC.

This rearrangement joins TRBV2 to TRBJ2-3, with TRBD1 matching over 9 bases. After removal of 8 bases from V and 5 bases from J, the junction contained 11 bases not matched to a gene. The CDR3 covers 15 residues. Germline lookup yields CDR1 SNHLY and CDR2 FYNNEI. CDR3 nucleotides: TGTGCCAGCGACGGCCGGGACAGGGTTGGAGATACGCAGTATTTT. Translated, it gives CASDGRDRVGDTQYF.

Remarks on this clone: Within the sample, other DNA sequences also encode this same CDR3. The V and J genes are TRBV28 and TRBJ1-1; weak D call: TRBD1 (5 bases). Germline CDR1 is MDHEN and CDR2 is SYDVKM. The CDR3 sequence is 15 residues long. Trimming left V 5 bases short and J 6 bases short, with 19 bases between. This CDR3 reads CASSPPTGGKAEAFF. For the CDR3, the DNA is TGTGCCAGCAGTCCCCCCACCGGGGGGAAGGCTGAAGCTTTCTTT. The full variable domain, its missing parts supplied by reference TRBV28 and TRBJ1-1, is DVKVTQSSRYLVKRTGEKVFLECVQDMDHENMFWYRQDPGLGLRLIYFSYDVKMKEKGDIPEGYSVSREKKERFSLILESASTNQTSMYLCASSPPTGGKAEAFFGQGTRLTVV.

The J gene is TRBJ1-5, the V gene TRBV10-3; perhaps TRBD1 as D (6 bases). Per the germline V gene, CDR1 is ENHRY and CDR2 is SYGVKD. Trimming removed 3 bases from V and 5 bases from J, with 11 bases in between. The CDR3 is made up of 14 amino acids. The CDR3 spells CAISDRAGDQPQHF. The DNA of the CDR3 is TGTGCCATCAGTGACCGGGCAGGGGATCAGCCCCAGCATTTT.

This chain connects TRBV19 to TRBJ2-1; 8 nucleotides line up with TRBD1. The CDR3 is 12 amino acids. After removal of 5 bases from V and 8 bases from J, the junction contained 2 bases not matched to a gene. Germline assignment: CDR1 LNHDA and CDR2 SQIVND (reference sequence). The DNA for the CDR3 is TGTGCCAGTAGTGGGACAGGACATGAGCAGTTCTTC. Translation gives CASSGTGHEQFF.